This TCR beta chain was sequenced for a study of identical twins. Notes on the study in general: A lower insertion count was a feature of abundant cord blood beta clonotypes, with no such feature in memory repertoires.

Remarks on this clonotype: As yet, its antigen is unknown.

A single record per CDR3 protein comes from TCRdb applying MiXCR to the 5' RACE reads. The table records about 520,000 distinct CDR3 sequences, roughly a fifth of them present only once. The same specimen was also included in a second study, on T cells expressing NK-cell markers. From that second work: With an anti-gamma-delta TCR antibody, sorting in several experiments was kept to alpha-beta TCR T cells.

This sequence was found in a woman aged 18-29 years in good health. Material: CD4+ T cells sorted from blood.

CDR3 amino acids: CASSVDRQSNIQYF. The CDR3 region has the DNA TGTGCCAGCAGCGTGGACAGACAGAGCAACATTCAGTACTTC. The chain has TRBV7-2 and TRBJ2-4; D possibly corresponds to TRBD1 (6 bases). The CDR3 is 14 amino acids. Germline-derived CDR1 and CDR2 are SGHTA and FQGNSA. Trimming took off 5 bases at V and 7 bases at J, with 15 bases between the two ends.